Listed here is a single TCR beta chain. Its antigen remains unknown. The assay was immunoSEQ multiplex PCR, and TCRdb's table has in-frame clones only and misses some. The sample holds some 200,000 clones; around 90% are singletons and the top ten take approximately 1%. The sample originates from a study of cytomegalovirus exposure and HLA in healthy donors. Study results and limitations: According to the study, roughly 180 TCR beta chains were cytomegalovirus-associated.

Per the germline V gene, CDR1 is MNHNS and CDR2 is SASEGT. The V gene end was trimmed by 3 bases and the J gene end by 3 bases; junction bases not matched to a gene: 2. This CDR3 contains 15 residues. The sequencing sample was made of PBMCs. The TCR was taken from a young woman in good health and CMV-seronegative. The rearrangement joins TRBV6-1 to TRBJ2-5; TRBD2 matches at 12 bases. The chain's CDR3 is CASSERLAGEETQYF. In DNA, the CDR3 is TGTGCCAGCAGTGAGAGACTAGCGGGAGAAGAGACCCAGTACTTC.